This TCR beta chain stems from a study of cytomegalovirus exposure and HLA in healthy donors. The study, taken as a whole, reports: The authors later found most CMV-associated TCR beta chains appeared HLA-restricted. Another analysis was done later, and it associated 16,951 TCR beta sequences with HLA alleles at 0.05 false discovery rate.

It was with 60 Vbeta and 13 Jbeta primers that the PCR ran. The assay was immunoSEQ multiplex PCR, and TCRdb's table has in-frame clones only and misses some. Here the sample spans 200,000 to 300,000 clones, almost 85% being singletons. The donors comprised healthy bone marrow donors. The J segment lost 1 base and the V segment lost 8 bases, leaving 5 bases of the junction unmatched. Germline V gene sequence: CDR1 ENHRY, CDR2 SYGVKD. CDR3 length: 14 amino acids. Details on this clone: What it recognizes is unknown.

The V call is TRBV10-3, the J call TRBJ2-1; the match to TRBD2 covers 7 bases. Sequenced sample: PBMCs. The origin of this receptor is a woman in her thirties or forties in good health and CMV-seropositive. CDR3: CAIESGTSYNEQFF. DNA for the CDR3: TGTGCCATCGAAAGCGGGACGTCCTACAATGAGCAGTTCTTC.